The 10 T cell receptor beta chains reported below all come from one sample, sequenced in a study of shared clonotypes between healthy human individuals. The naive CD8 population came from CD45RO-negative cells selected for CCR7, without terminally differentiated effector memory CD45RA+ cells. Method: immunoSEQ multiplex PCR; TCRdb's copy keeps in-frame clones and lacks some. The sample records 650,000 to 800,000 clones, around 92% being singletons. Sequencing was carried out using naive CD8+ T cells sorted from blood. These receptors were collected from a young man in good health.

The CDR3 reads CSVARQGRETQYF. The CDR3 DNA reads as TGCAGCGTTGCTCGCCAGGGGAGGGAGACCCAGTACTTC. V gene TRBV29-1 combines with J gene TRBJ2-5; D possibly matches TRBD1 or TRBD2 (6 bases each). Between the trimmed V and J ends, which lost 4 bases and 5 bases, there was a span of 14 bases. CDR3 size: 13 residues. Germline V gene sequence: CDR1 SQVTM, CDR2 ANQGSEA.

The V gene is TRBV7-9, the J gene TRBJ1-1, with D perhaps matching TRBD1 (6 bases). With 7 bases removed from V and 11 bases from J, the gap between germline ends came to 20 bases. Germline CDR1 and CDR2: SEHNR and FQNEAQ (reference sequence). The CDR3 has 13 amino acids. The DNA of the CDR3 is TGTGCCAGCACCCCGCCGCTGGGGGCACGGGCTTTCTTT. Its translation is CASTPPLGARAFF.

The rearrangement links TRBV2 to TRBJ2-6; D call uncertain. V lost 3 bases, J lost 1 base, and 10 bases lay in between. The CDR3 is made up of 16 amino acids. Germline CDR1 and CDR2: SNHLY and FYNNEI. CDR3 loop: CASSDFRVSGANVLTF. The CDR3 region has the DNA TGTGCCAGCAGTGACTTTCGGGTTTCTGGGGCCAACGTCCTGACTTTC.

With respect to this clone: This CDR3 is also generated by other DNA sequences in the sample. This chain connects TRBV7-9 to TRBJ2-1; 8 nucleotides match TRBD2. V shed 5 bases and J 0 bases; nucleotides not matched to a gene: 12. CDR3 length equals 18 residues. CDR1 is SEHNR and CDR2 is FQNEAQ in the germline V gene (reference sequence). CDR3 sequence (DNA): TGTGCCAGCAGCCCCAAACTGTGGCGGGAGGACTCCTACAATGAGCAGTTCTTC. It specifies CASSPKLWREDSYNEQFF.

The chain combines TRBV11-2 with TRBJ2-5; a weak D match, TRBD2 (6 bases). CDR1 SGHAT and CDR2 FQNNGV come from the germline V gene. The CDR3 extends over 14 amino acids. Trimming cost V 3 bases and J 3 bases, with 11 bases left between them. In DNA, the CDR3 is TGTGCCAGCAGCTTCGGACTAACGGAAGAGACCCAGTACTTC. It yields the protein CASSFGLTEETQYF.

V is TRBV7-9 and J is TRBJ1-5; tentative D call: TRBD1 (6 bases). From germline, CDR1 is SEHNR and CDR2 FQNEAQ (reference sequence). The CDR3 covers 14 residues. With 1 base removed from V and 7 bases from J, the gap between germline ends came to 11 bases. Here the CDR3 reads CASSLGGPDQPQHF. DNA for the CDR3: TGTGCCAGCAGCTTAGGGGGGCCCGACCAGCCCCAGCATTTT.

V usage is TRBV4-2 and J usage is TRBJ2-7; D unresolved. CDR3 length: 15 residues. The V gene lost 4 bases and the J gene lost 0 bases, with 13 bases spanning the gap. Germline V lookup: CDR1 LGHNA, CDR2 YNFKEQ. The CDR3 sequence: CASSRPPPSSYEQYF. CDR3 nucleotide sequence: TGTGCCAGCAGCCGTCCCCCCCCTAGCTCCTACGAGCAGTACTTC.

The V call is TRBV7-7, the J call TRBJ2-1, with unresolved D. Germline-derived CDR1 and CDR2 are SSHAT and FNYEAQ (reference sequence). V lost 5 bases and J 4 bases, leaving 9 bases between the germline ends. The CDR3 spans 13 residues. As DNA, the CDR3 is TGTGCCAGCAGCCCCTCCTTATACAATGAGCAGTTCTTC. It is translated as CASSPSLYNEQFF.

The chain uses TRBV6-6 and TRBJ2-7, with 10 bases identical to TRBD2. V lost 4 bases and J lost 0; bases outside the gene matches: 3. The germline V gene has CDR1 MNHNY and CDR2 SVGAGI (reference sequence). CDR3 length equals 15 residues. In DNA, the CDR3 is TGTGCCAGCAGTTTTCTAGCGGGAGACTCCTACGAGCAGTACTTC. Residues: CASSFLAGDSYEQYF.

The chain combines TRBV15 with TRBJ1-5; D is uncertain. CDR1 is LNHNV, CDR2 YYDKDF, per germline (reference sequence). Trimming removed 0 bases at V and 5 bases at J, with 11 bases between. The length of the CDR3 is 15 residues. CDR3 region: CATSRDGQEDQPQHF. The CDR3 DNA reads TGTGCCACCAGCAGAGATGGCCAGGAGGATCAGCCCCAGCATTTT.